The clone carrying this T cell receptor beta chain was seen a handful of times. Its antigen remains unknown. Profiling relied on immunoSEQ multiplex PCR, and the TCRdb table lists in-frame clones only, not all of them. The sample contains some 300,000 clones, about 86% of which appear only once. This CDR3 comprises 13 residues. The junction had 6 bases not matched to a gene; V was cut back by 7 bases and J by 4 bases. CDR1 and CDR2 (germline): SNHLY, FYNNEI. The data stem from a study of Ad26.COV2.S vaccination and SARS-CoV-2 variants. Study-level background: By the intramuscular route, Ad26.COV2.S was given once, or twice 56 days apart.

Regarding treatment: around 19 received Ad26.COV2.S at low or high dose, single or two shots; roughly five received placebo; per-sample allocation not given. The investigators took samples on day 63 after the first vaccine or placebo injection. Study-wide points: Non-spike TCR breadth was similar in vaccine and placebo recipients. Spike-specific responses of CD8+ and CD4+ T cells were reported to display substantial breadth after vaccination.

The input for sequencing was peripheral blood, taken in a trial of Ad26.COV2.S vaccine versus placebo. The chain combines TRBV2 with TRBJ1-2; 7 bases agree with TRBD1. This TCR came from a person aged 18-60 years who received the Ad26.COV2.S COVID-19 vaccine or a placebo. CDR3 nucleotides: TGTGCCAGCATCGGACAGGAGTCCTATGGCTACACCTTC. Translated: CASIGQESYGYTF.